This T cell receptor (beta chain) was observed in a study of T cell repertoires in cytomegalovirus infection. Overall study context: In public TCR beta signatures, there were indications of both CMV infection and matching HLA type.

Germline assignment: CDR1 LNHDA and CDR2 SQIVND (reference sequence). CDR3 length: 15 residues. The V gene lost 3 bases and the J gene lost 7 bases, with 16 bases spanning the gap. In TCRdb, the reads were re-called with MiXCR into one record per CDR3 protein. The sample lists approximately 240,000 distinct CDR3 sequences; more than 9% were seen once. General observations from the study: Cumulative public TCR beta family frequency identified CMV carriers with the relevant HLA. CMV-specific TCR beta clonotypes restricted by HLA-C were the ones dominating the ex vivo response.

A note on this clonotype: Its target is unknown.

The rearrangement uses TRBV19 and TRBJ2-1; the D call may be TRBD1 or TRBD2 (7 bases each). Material for sequencing was PBMCs. This sequence was found in a human donor in good health (CMV status not recorded). Some clones in this sample may be carry-over from other donors' samples. The chain's CDR3 is CASSMRQGGRNEQFF. CDR3 bases: TGTGCCAGTAGTATGAGGCAGGGGGGGAGAAATGAGCAGTTCTTC.